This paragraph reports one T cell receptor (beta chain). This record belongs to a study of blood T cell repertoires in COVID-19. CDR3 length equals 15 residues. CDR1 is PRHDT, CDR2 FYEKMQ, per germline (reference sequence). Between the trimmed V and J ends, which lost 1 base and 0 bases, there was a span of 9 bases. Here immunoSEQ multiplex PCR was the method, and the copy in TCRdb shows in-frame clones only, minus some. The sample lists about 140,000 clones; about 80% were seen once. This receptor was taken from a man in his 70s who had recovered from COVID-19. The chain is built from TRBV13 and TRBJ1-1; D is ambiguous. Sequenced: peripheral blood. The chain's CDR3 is CASSLERVVNTEAFF. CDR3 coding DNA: TGTGCCAGCAGCTTAGAGAGGGTGGTGAACACTGAAGCTTTCTTT.